The 5 T cell receptor beta chains below come from one sample, sequenced in a study of PD-1 blockade in classical Hodgkin lymphoma (dated by TCRdb to about 2020). Reading the label with the study, this specimen's time point is: cycle 2 day 1 (C2D1) of nivolumab. Every trial patient had relapsed after autologous stem cell transplantation, and cohorts A, B and C differed in prior brentuximab vedotin exposure. The library was prepared using the immunoSEQ multiplex PCR assay. Here the immuneACCESS table is served through TCRdb, limited to in-frame sequences with V and J called. Missing clones are a known gap in these copies; in checked studies unresolved V genes cover under half, and the rest lacks a known reason. This sample holds about 90,000 clones; nearly 90% were observed only once. The ten biggest clones cover approximately 11% of the sample. Sequencing was performed on peripheral blood mononuclear cells (PBMCs), taken before the second cycle of nivolumab. The receptor set was obtained from a human donor with classical Hodgkin lymphoma.

This clone was detected once. The CDR3 sequence is CASSRTRDTQYF. The CDR3 DNA reads TGTGCCAGTAGCAGGACTAGAGATACGCAGTATTTT. The chain is built from TRBV19 and TRBJ2-3; 7 bases are a match to TRBD2. The CDR3 covers 12 residues. Germline V CDR1 and CDR2: LNHDA, SQIVND (reference sequence). V was clipped by 6 bases and J by 5 bases; unmatched bases: 2.

About this clone itself: The sample holds other DNA sequences that translate to the same CDR3. CDR3 in DNA: TGCGCCAGCAGTGATTCTAGCTACGAGCAGTACTTC. Translation: CASSDSSYEQYF. This chain connects TRBV10-2 to TRBJ2-7; D uncertain. The germline V gene encodes CDR1 WSHSY and CDR2 SAAADI. Trimming took 3 bases from V and 3 from J, leaving 6 bases between them. The CDR3 extends over 12 amino acids.

The table lists this clone with a count of one. The J gene is TRBJ2-4, the V gene TRBV15; 11 nucleotides match TRBD2. Germline V gene sequence: CDR1 LNHNV, CDR2 YYDKDF (reference sequence). After removal of 5 bases from V and 7 bases from J, the junction contained 7 bases not matched to a gene. The CDR3 is made up of 15 amino acids. The CDR3 DNA reads as TGTGCCACCAGCCTAGGGGCTAGCGGGAGGAACATTCAGTACTTC. It yields the protein CATSLGASGRNIQYF. The whole variable domain, remainder taken from reference TRBV15 and TRBJ2-4, is DAMVIQNPRYQVTQFGKPVTLSCSQTLNHNVMYWYQQKSSQAPKLLFHYYDKDFNNEADTPDNFQSRRPNTSFCFLDIRSPGLGDTAMYLCATSLGASGRNIQYFGAGTRLSVL.

The rearrangement links TRBV6-1 to TRBJ2-3; tentatively, D is TRBD1 (6 bases). This CDR3 region has 13 residues. Germline lookup yields CDR1 MNHNS and CDR2 SASEGT. The V end lost 4 bases, the J end lost 8 bases, and 13 bases lay between the germline ends. CDR3 residues: CASSVGALATQYF. CDR3 sequence (DNA): TGTGCCAGCAGTGTGGGGGCCCTAGCTACGCAGTATTTT.

This chain uses TRBV5-4 with TRBJ2-2, with D perhaps matching TRBD1 (5 bases). The V gene's germline CDR1 is SGHNT and CDR2 YYREEE (reference sequence). V was pared by 0 bases and J by 6 bases, with 15 bases between. CDR3 size: 16 residues. This CDR3 reads CASSLGSGILPGELFF. CDR3 DNA: TGTGCCAGCAGCTTGGGTTCAGGGATCCTCCCCGGGGAGCTGTTTTTT.